These 11 T cell receptor beta chains originate from one sample sequenced in a study of cytomegalovirus exposure and HLA in healthy donors (dated by TCRdb to about 2017). The library was produced with the immunoSEQ multiplex PCR assay. In TCRdb, the immuneACCESS table is reduced to in-frame sequences with V and J assigned. These tables do not hold every clone; where another copy was compared, an unresolved V gene accounts for under half, and the others remain unexplained. Within this sample are about 58,000 clones, with more than 90% of them counted one time only. Clones ranked in the top ten supply approximately 0.99% of the sample. The sequenced material came from PBMCs. The receptors were sampled from a man aged 18 to 29 in good health and CMV-seronegative.

The chain links TRBV19 to TRBJ2-1, with D perhaps matching TRBD1 (5 bases). Deletions cut 5 bases from V and 1 base from J, with 15 bases between. Germline V gene lookup returns CDR1 LNHDA and CDR2 SQIVND (reference sequence). The CDR3 is 16 residues long. CDR3 residues: CASSPSDSLSYNEQFF. The DNA of the CDR3 is TGTGCCAGTAGTCCCTCCGACAGCCTATCCTACAATGAGCAGTTCTTC.

This CDR3 reads CANYSKREHYENIQYF. The CDR3 DNA reads TGTGCCAACTACTCCAAGCGGGAGCACTACGAAAACATTCAGTACTTC. The chain joins TRBV27 to TRBJ2-4; 8 bases are shared with TRBD2. The germline CDR1 and CDR2 sequences are MNHEY and SMNVEV (reference sequence). There are 16 residues in the CDR3. V gave up 10 bases and J gave up 5 bases; unmatched junction bases: 16.

The chain recombines TRBV28 with TRBJ2-1, with a possible D match to TRBD2 (5 bases). V was trimmed by 8 bases and J by 0 bases, leaving 14 bases between them. Germline lookup yields CDR1 MDHEN and CDR2 SYDVKM. The CDR3 is made up of 15 amino acids. CDR3 residues: CASLGISTSYNEQFF. CDR3 nucleotide sequence: TGTGCCAGCCTCGGGATCTCCACCTCCTACAATGAGCAGTTCTTC. Using reference TRBV28 and TRBJ2-1 for the parts outside the CDR3, the full variable domain is DVKVTQSSRYLVKRTGEKVFLECVQDMDHENMFWYRQDPGLGLRLIYFSYDVKMKEKGDIPEGYSVSREKKERFSLILESASTNQTSMYLCASLGISTSYNEQFFGPGTRLTVL.

The chain couples TRBV6-6 to TRBJ2-7; a possible D gene is TRBD2 (6 bases). Germline CDR1 is MNHNY and CDR2 is SVGAGI (reference sequence). Trimming pared 6 bases from V and 2 bases from J, leaving 17 bases between. The CDR3 contains 15 residues. CDR3 amino acids: CASRGFGWGAYEQYF. The CDR3 DNA reads as TGTGCCAGCAGGGGGTTCGGGTGGGGGGCCTACGAGCAGTACTTC.

This rearrangement joins TRBV27 to TRBJ2-7; D may be TRBD1 (5 bases). V was pared by 2 bases and J by 0 bases, with 11 bases between. Germline CDR1 is MNHEY and CDR2 is SMNVEV (reference sequence). This CDR3 is 15 amino acids long. The CDR3 region is CASSLTGDNSYEQYF. CDR3 in DNA: TGTGCCAGCAGTTTAACAGGAGACAACTCCTACGAGCAGTACTTC.

CDR3 in amino acids: CASSFEMGGLAGAKETQYF. The CDR3 coding sequence is TGTGCCAGCAGCTTTGAGATGGGGGGGTTAGCGGGAGCGAAGGAGACCCAGTACTTC. This sequence joins TRBV5-4 and TRBJ2-5, with 9 bases matching TRBD2. There are 19 residues in the CDR3. Germline V gene sequence: CDR1 SGHNT, CDR2 YYREEE (reference sequence). J lost 5 bases, V lost 2 bases, and 19 bases had no gene match.

This clone has more than one count but fewer than ten. The gene calls are TRBV5-4 and TRBJ2-3; no reliable D call. Germline V gene lookup returns CDR1 SGHNT and CDR2 YYREEE (reference sequence). V lost 4 bases, J lost 0 bases, and 3 bases lay in between. The CDR3 spans 12 residues. CDR3 residues: CASSPSTDTQYF. The CDR3 DNA follows: TGTGCCAGCAGCCCGAGCACAGATACGCAGTATTTT.

The chain is built from TRBV6-4 and TRBJ2-7; D possibly corresponds to TRBD1 (5 bases). Looked up from germline, CDR1 is MRHNA and CDR2 is SNTAGT. V was trimmed by 2 bases and J by 0 bases, leaving 8 bases between them. The CDR3 extends over 14 amino acids. Here the CDR3 DNA reads TGTGCCAGCAGTGACACGGACAACTCCTACGAGCAGTACTTC. Residues: CASSDTDNSYEQYF.

A single count supports this clone. The chain carries TRBV30 and TRBJ2-1; the match to TRBD1 covers 8 bases. The CDR3 runs to 13 residues. The junction had 7 bases not matched to a gene; V was cut back by 3 bases and J by 9 bases. Germline values: CDR1 GTSNPN, CDR2 SVGIG (reference sequence). The CDR3 sequence is CAWRDRDRGEQFF. In DNA, the CDR3 is TGTGCCTGGAGGGACAGGGACAGAGGTGAGCAGTTCTTC.

The chain carries TRBV5-4 and TRBJ1-2; a weak D match, TRBD1 (5 bases). V was pared by 0 bases and J by 2 bases, with 5 bases between. CDR1 and CDR2 (germline): SGHNT, YYREEE (reference sequence). The length of the CDR3 is 13 residues. The CDR3 DNA reads as TGTGCCAGCAGCTTGGAGGGGAACTATGGCTACACCTTC. Translation gives CASSLEGNYGYTF.

The chain is built from TRBV5-1 and TRBJ2-5, with unresolved D. The CDR3 contains 13 residues. The V end lost 1 base, the J end lost 5 bases, and 9 bases lay between the germline ends. Germline V gives CDR1 SGHRS, CDR2 YFSETQ. The CDR3 coding sequence is TGCGCCAGCAGCTTGACCGGTGTCGAGACCCAGTACTTC. The encoded protein is CASSLTGVETQYF. The complete variable domain, with remaining parts taken from reference TRBV5-1 and TRBJ2-5, reads KAGVTQTPRYLIKTRGQQVTLSCSPISGHRSVSWYQQTPGQGLQFLFEYFSETQRNKGNFPGRFSGRQFSNSRSEMNVSTLELGDSALYLCASSLTGVETQYFGPGTRLLVL.